The clone carrying this T cell receptor beta chain was recorded only once. Its target is unknown. The data belong to a study of OX40 agonist ivuxolimab in advanced cancers. The cohort excluded patients with autoimmune disease history or systemic immunosuppression. Sequencing used immunoSEQ multiplex PCR; TCRdb keeps in-frame clones, though not all of them. The table shows 20,000 to 25,000 clones, with 60% to 85% occurring only once. Germline trimming cut 3 bases from V and 3 bases from J; bases unmatched to any gene: 17. Germline V lookup: CDR1 SGDLS, CDR2 YYNGEE. This CDR3 has 20 amino acids. Study results and limitations: Expanded clones were, on average, more numerous among CD8+ T cells than CD4+. The study observed clonal expansion of CD4+ and CD8+ blood T cells by week 6 at 0.1 to 3.0 mg/kg.

Sequencing was performed on CD4+ or CD8+ T cells sorted from blood, taken in a trial of the OX40 agonist ivuxolimab. The rearrangement joins TRBV9 to TRBJ2-3; 12 bases line up with TRBD2. The TCR was taken from an adult with an advanced solid tumor such as melanoma, head and neck, liver or kidney cancer. The CDR3 protein is CASSESQPTSGGYGTDTQYF. The CDR3 DNA is TGTGCCAGCAGCGAGAGCCAACCGACTAGCGGGGGTTATGGTACAGATACGCAGTATTTT. The whole variable domain, filled in from reference TRBV9 and TRBJ2-3, reads DSGVTQTPKHLITATGQRVTLRCSPRSGDLSVYWYQQSLDQGLQFLIQYYNGEERAKGNILERFSAQQFPDLHSELNLSSLELGDSALYFCASSESQPTSGGYGTDTQYFGPGTRLTVL.